Shown below are 31 T cell receptor beta chains from a single sample sequenced in a study of T cells after yellow fever vaccination. TCRdb reanalysed the 5' RACE reads using MiXCR and keeps one entry per CDR3 protein. The table includes about 160,000 distinct CDR3 sequences, approximately 6.8% detected once. Sequenced material: CD4+ T cells sorted from PBMCs, taken less than 6 days after the first yellow fever vaccination. These receptors all come from a man aged 18 to 30 who received the YFV17D yellow fever vaccine.

The DNA for the CDR3 is TGCGCCAGCAGCCAGAGTCGAGGGGGCTACGAAAAACTGTTTTTT. This encodes CASSQSRGGYEKLFF. The chain links TRBV4-3 to TRBJ1-4, with 7 nucleotides matching TRBD1. The CDR3 contains 15 residues. From germline, CDR1 is LGHNA and CDR2 YSLEER. V gave up 3 bases and J gave up 8 bases; unmatched junction bases: 9.

V and J are TRBV10-3 and TRBJ1-2; TRBD1 aligns across 9 bases. CDR1 is ENHRY and CDR2 is SYGVKD in the germline V gene. J gave up 3 bases and V 10 bases, and 3 bases lay outside the gene matches. This CDR3 region has 12 residues. DNA of the CDR3: TGTGCCACACAGGGGGCTGACTATGGCTACACCTTC. Translation gives CATQGADYGYTF.

This clonotype was observed a few times. The chain recombines TRBV20-1 with TRBJ2-3, with 10 bases fitting TRBD1. V was pared by 2 bases and J by 2 bases, with 7 bases of the junction left unmatched. CDR3 length: 16 amino acids. Germline CDR1 and CDR2: DFQATT and SNEGSKA (reference sequence). The CDR3 sequence: CSARPRDRGITDTQYF. DNA for the CDR3: TGCAGTGCTAGACCGCGGGACAGGGGAATCACAGATACGCAGTATTTT.

The chain carries TRBV6-5 and TRBJ1-5, with 9 bases matching TRBD1. Germline lookup yields CDR1 MNHEY and CDR2 SVGAGI. Trimming took 8 bases from V and 5 from J; bases not matched to a gene: 4. The CDR3 loop spans 13 amino acids. The CDR3 here is CASGDRADQPQHF. DNA of the CDR3: TGTGCCAGCGGGGACAGGGCCGATCAGCCCCAGCATTTT.

The sample holds a few counts of this clonotype. The chain links TRBV3-1 to TRBJ1-1; D possibly corresponds to TRBD1 (6 bases). The germline CDR1 and CDR2 sequences are LGHDT and YNNKEL (reference sequence). V lost 1 base and J 1 base, leaving 13 bases between the germline ends. The CDR3 totals 16 residues. The DNA for the CDR3 is TGTGCCAGCAGCCAAGGAGGGGGACTTTCGAACACTGAAGCTTTCTTT. This sequence encodes CASSQGGGLSNTEAFF.

This clonotype has at least ten counts. This chain uses TRBV11-2 with TRBJ2-5; D gene ambiguous. Per the germline V gene, CDR1 is SGHAT and CDR2 is FQNNGV. CDR3 length: 12 amino acids. Trimming stripped 5 bases from V and 0 bases from J, with 4 bases between. CDR3 DNA: TGTGCCAGCAGCCGGGACCAAGAGACCCAGTACTTC. This translates into CASSRDQETQYF. The full variable domain, its missing parts supplied by reference TRBV11-2 and TRBJ2-5, is EAGVAQSPRYKIIEKRQSVAFWCNPISGHATLYWYQQILGQGPKLLIQFQNNGVVDDSQLPKDRFSAERLKGVDSTLKIQPAKLEDSAVYLCASSRDQETQYFGPGTRLLVL.

This clonotype was recorded a few times. The chain couples TRBV11-2 to TRBJ2-3; D might be TRBD1 or TRBD2, each matching 5 bases. Germline V gives CDR1 SGHAT, CDR2 FQNNGV. Trimming left V 4 bases short and J 0 bases short, with 14 bases between. This CDR3 comprises 16 residues. CDR3 in DNA: TGTGCCAGCAGCTGGTCGGGGCGGGCGAGCACAGATACGCAGTATTTT. The encoded protein is CASSWSGRASTDTQYF.

This clonotype was detected ten times or more. The chain employs TRBV11-3 and TRBJ2-7; TRBD2 matches 9 bases. The CDR3 spans 16 residues. The junction had 10 bases not matched to a gene; V was cut back by 5 bases and J by 2 bases. The germline V gene encodes CDR1 SGHNT and CDR2 YENEEA. Here the CDR3 reads CASSPAGGSFPYEQYF. In nucleotides, the CDR3 is TGTGCCAGCAGCCCGGCGGGGGGGTCTTTCCCCTACGAGCAGTACTTC.

This clonotype came up many times. The rearrangement joins TRBV3-1 to TRBJ2-7; D is uncertain. V was trimmed by 3 bases and J by 3 bases, leaving 3 bases between them. The CDR3 has 11 residues. Germline V gene lookup returns CDR1 LGHDT and CDR2 YNNKEL (reference sequence). CDR3 sequence reads: CASSQHYEQYF. Written as DNA, the CDR3 is TGTGCCAGCAGCCAGCACTACGAGCAGTACTTC.

Comments on this clonotype: A much larger clone is a single base away; this may be a read error. This chain joins TRBV5-1 and TRBJ2-6; D gene unclear. Germline V gene data show CDR1 as SGHRS and CDR2 as YFSETQ. This CDR3 has 18 residues. The CDR3 region is CASSLEGSLGSGSNVLTF. In DNA form, the CDR3 reads TGCGCCAGCAGCTTGGAAGGATCGCTGGGCTCTGGGTCCAACGTCCTGACTTTC.

Many counts were recorded for this clonotype. The chain has TRBV5-1 and TRBJ2-2; perhaps TRBD1 as D (5 bases). Germline V gene sequence: CDR1 SGHRS, CDR2 YFSETQ. The V and J ends lost 2 bases and 0 bases respectively, with 8 bases between them. This CDR3 spans 15 amino acids. The CDR3 loop reads CASSFQGTNTGELFF. The CDR3 DNA follows: TGCGCCAGCAGCTTTCAGGGAACGAACACCGGGGAGCTGTTTTTT.

The rearrangement uses TRBV15 and TRBJ2-6, with D perhaps given as TRBD1 or TRBD2 (5 bases each). Trimming stripped 6 bases from V and 6 bases from J, with 9 bases between. Looked up from germline, CDR1 is LNHNV and CDR2 is YYDKDF (reference sequence). CDR3 length: 13 amino acids. The CDR3 protein is CATRGVEANVLTF. The CDR3 DNA is TGTGCCACCAGGGGGGTGGAGGCCAACGTCCTGACTTTC.

This clonotype was picked up many times. V is TRBV6-5 and J is TRBJ2-7; D is perhaps TRBD1 (6 bases). Per germline, CDR1 MNHEY and CDR2 SVGAGI. The germline V and J ends were trimmed by 2 bases and 6 bases, with 17 bases remaining between them. The CDR3 totals 15 residues. The CDR3 bases are TGTGCCAGCAGTTACCAGGCAGGGGTTCACCCCGAGCAGTACTTC. Translated, it gives CASSYQAGVHPEQYF.

This clonotype came up many times. The genes are TRBV5-1 and TRBJ2-7; 10 bases agree with TRBD1. With V trimmed by 3 bases and J by 6 bases, 6 bases remained unmatched. The germline CDR1 and CDR2 sequences are SGHRS and YFSETQ. This CDR3 has 14 amino acids. CDR3 nucleotides: TGCGCCAGCAGCTGGCGGGACAGGGGTCTCGAGCAGTACTTC. Its translation: CASSWRDRGLEQYF.

There are many counts of this clonotype. J is TRBJ2-3 and V is TRBV6-2 or TRBV6-3; D might be TRBD2 (5 bases). The germline V gene encodes CDR1 MNHEY and CDR2 SVGEGT. This CDR3 spans 14 amino acids. The V and J ends lost 5 bases and 5 bases respectively, with 14 bases between them. CDR3 sequence: CASSRTSGQDTQYF. CDR3 DNA sequence: TGTGCCAGCAGTCGGACTTCTGGGCAAGATACGCAGTATTTT.

At least ten counts were recorded for this clonotype. This sequence joins TRBV15 and TRBJ2-3; 8 positions match TRBD2. The germline gives CDR1 LNHNV, CDR2 YYDKDF (reference sequence). The CDR3 extends over 15 amino acids. V lost 5 bases to trimming and J lost 2 bases; unmatched junction nucleotides: 6. The CDR3 protein is CATSPTSGNTDTQYF. The DNA of the CDR3 is TGTGCCACCAGCCCCACTAGCGGAAACACAGATACGCAGTATTTT.

J is TRBJ1-5 and V is TRBV7-2, with TRBD1 identical over 9 bases. Germline-derived CDR1 and CDR2 are SGHTA and FQGNSA. The CDR3 runs to 15 residues. V lost 1 base, J lost 6 bases, and 4 bases stayed unmatched. The chain's CDR3 is CASSLEQGAGQPQHF. Here the CDR3 DNA reads TGTGCCAGCAGCTTAGAACAGGGGGCGGGTCAGCCCCAGCATTTT.

This clonotype was seen a handful of times. The genes are TRBV3-1 and TRBJ2-5; D is unclear. This CDR3 region has 13 residues. The ends were cut back, 4 bases at V and 2 bases at J, with 8 bases in the middle. Germline V gives CDR1 LGHDT, CDR2 YNNKEL (reference sequence). As DNA, the CDR3 is TGTGCCAGCAGCCCAGCCCCTCAAGAGACCCAGTACTTC. Its protein product is CASSPAPQETQYF.

The CDR3 nucleotides read TGTGCCAGTAATGCGGGGGGTCGGAATCAGCCCCAGCATTTT. Its protein product is CASNAGGRNQPQHF. This sequence joins TRBV19 and TRBJ1-5; TRBD1 is a possible D gene (5 bases). Trimming took off 7 bases at V and 4 bases at J, with 14 bases between the two ends. The CDR3 is made up of 14 amino acids. Germline values: CDR1 LNHDA, CDR2 SQIVND (reference sequence).

Many counts were recorded for this clonotype. Written as DNA, the CDR3 is TGTGCCAGCTCACTGTTGGAGCAGTACGTC. It specifies CASSLLEQYV. The chain is built from TRBV18 and TRBJ2-7; D is unresolved. V lost 4 bases and J 7 bases, leaving 5 bases between the germline ends. CDR1 and CDR2 from the germline V gene are KGHSH and LQKENI. The CDR3 contains 10 residues.

This clonotype was counted once. The V gene is TRBV6-2 or TRBV6-3, the J gene TRBJ1-2, with D hard to call. The length of the CDR3 is 14 residues. The V gene's germline CDR1 is MNHEY and CDR2 SVGEGT. Deletions cut 8 bases from V and 1 base from J, with 14 bases between. CDR3 amino acids: CASSEDGDNYGYTF. The CDR3 DNA sequence: TGTGCCAGCTCAGAAGACGGGGATAACTATGGCTACACCTTC.

This clonotype was observed at least ten times. The genes are TRBV29-1 and TRBJ2-7, with 8 bases that match TRBD1. The CDR3 loop spans 13 amino acids. V dropped 6 bases and J dropped 6; count of bases not matched to a gene: 10. Germline CDR1 reads SQVTM; CDR2 reads ANQGSEA. This CDR3 reads CSVRTGPGSEQYV. Here the CDR3 DNA reads TGCAGCGTCAGGACAGGGCCAGGTTCCGAGCAGTACGTC.

This clonotype appeared a few times. The chain carries TRBV24-1 and TRBJ2-3; possible D gene TRBD1, 7 bases. Germline assignment: CDR1 KGHDR and CDR2 SFDVKD. Trimming removed 4 bases from V and 1 base from J, with 8 bases in between. There are 14 residues in the CDR3. The CDR3 DNA follows: TGTGCCACCAGTGACAGGGGGGGCACAGATACGCAGTATTTT. It translates to CATSDRGGTDTQYF.

This chain uses TRBV20-1 with TRBJ1-2; the D gene is possibly TRBD1 (6 bases). Trimming pared 3 bases from V and 7 bases from J, leaving 18 bases between. The CDR3 is 14 amino acids. Per the germline V gene, CDR1 is DFQATT and CDR2 is SNEGSKA (reference sequence). This CDR3 is CSASYREVTRGYTF. For the CDR3, the DNA is TGCAGTGCTAGTTACAGGGAAGTCACGCGTGGCTACACCTTC.

This clonotype was observed a handful of times. The V gene is TRBV7-8, the J gene TRBJ2-7; 8 bases line up with TRBD1. The CDR3 is 14 residues long. CDR1 and CDR2 from the germline V gene are SGHVS and FQNEAQ. V gave up 4 bases and J gave up 6 bases; unmatched junction bases: 8. The CDR3 protein is CASSSQGAGSEQYF. The CDR3 DNA is TGTGCCAGCAGCTCCCAGGGGGCGGGGTCCGAGCAGTACTTC.

This clonotype was recorded at least ten times. The chain joins TRBV5-6 to TRBJ2-3; 16 bases align to TRBD2. V gave up 6 bases and J gave up 0 bases; unmatched junction bases: 7. The CDR3 is made up of 18 amino acids. The V gene's germline CDR1 is SGHDT and CDR2 YYEEEE. DNA of the CDR3: TGTGCCAGCAACCTGGGACTAGCGGGGGGGCCTAGCACAGATACGCAGTATTTT. Its protein is CASNLGLAGGPSTDTQYF.

This clonotype was recorded at least ten times. J is TRBJ2-5 and V is TRBV20-1; 7 nucleotides agree with TRBD2. Unmatched junction bases numbered 15, after V lost 4 bases and J lost 7 bases. Germline V lookup: CDR1 DFQATT, CDR2 SNEGSKA (reference sequence). The CDR3 covers 15 residues. In DNA form, the CDR3 reads TGCAGTGCTACTCGGCTGGTAGCGGGTTTAAGGACCCAGTACTTC. This gives the protein CSATRLVAGLRTQYF.

This clonotype came up many times. An end of the junction does not agree with germline; a read error may underlie this. The DNA of the CDR3 is TGTGCCAGCAGTCCCGCGGGGGCCATGAACACTGAAACTTTCTTT. Its protein is CASSPAGAMNTETFF. The chain joins TRBV6-2 or TRBV6-3 to TRBJ1-1, with a weak D call TRBD1 (6 bases). The CDR3 totals 15 residues. The germline gives CDR1 MNHEY, CDR2 SVGEGT.

In its sample, this clonotype was seen many times. V and J are TRBV4-3 and TRBJ2-3; D possibly corresponds to TRBD1 (6 bases). Germline assignment: CDR1 LGHNA and CDR2 YSLEER. With 0 bases removed from V and 4 bases from J, the gap between germline ends came to 14 bases. CDR3 size: 16 residues. CDR3 region: CASSQETGWLADTQYF. The CDR3 bases are TGCGCCAGCAGCCAAGAAACAGGGTGGTTGGCAGATACGCAGTATTTT.

This clonotype was detected many times. The V gene is TRBV18, the J gene TRBJ2-1, with D uncertain. This CDR3 contains 13 residues. V gave up 0 bases and J gave up 7 bases, with 7 bases separating them. The germline V gene encodes CDR1 KGHSH and CDR2 LQKENI. The CDR3 DNA is TGTGCCAGCTCACCACCCTCAATAAATGAGCAGTTCTTC. This sequence encodes CASSPPSINEQFF.

This clonotype appeared many times. The chain carries TRBV25-1 and TRBJ2-3, with D unresolved. V lost 3 bases, J lost 0 bases, and 13 bases lay in between. CDR3 length: 16 residues. The germline CDR1 and CDR2 sequences are MGHDK and SYGVNS. The CDR3 nucleotides read TGTGCCAGCAGTGAGAGCGCCGCCCCTAGCACAGATACGCAGTATTTT. Encoded protein: CASSESAAPSTDTQYF.